This TCR beta chain is from a study of blood T cell repertoires in COVID-19. Study-wide context: COVID-19 samples, acute and convalescent, were from the United States, Italy and Spain. Sample material is recorded as cDNA or gDNA derived from T cells, B-cell-depleted T cells, or PBMCs.

Original analysis: The authors estimated nucleated cell counts from reference gene primer amplification. Some clones are missing from TCRdb's copy, which holds only in-frame ones; the method was immunoSEQ multiplex PCR. That table furnishes V, J and clone size, whereas the DNA furnished D and trimming. The sample lists 300,000 or so clones; approximately 90% were seen once. The germline CDR1 and CDR2 sequences are SGHVS and FNYEAQ. The length of the CDR3 is 15 residues. Trimming shortened V by 4 bases and J by 1 base, and 13 bases separated the two germline ends. Source material: peripheral blood. The clonotype originates from a woman aged 40 to 55 with acute or convalescent COVID-19. The chain joins TRBV7-6 to TRBJ1-1; D not certain. The chain's CDR3 is CASSSFQARNTEAFF. The CDR3 nucleotides are TGTGCCAGCAGCTCGTTTCAGGCCCGGAACACTGAAGCTTTCTTT. The full variable domain, completed using reference TRBV7-6 and TRBJ1-1, is GAGVSQSPRYKVTKRGQDVALRCDPISGHVSLYWYRQALGQGPEFLTYFNYEAQQDKSGLPNDRFSAERPEGSISTLTIQRTEQRDSAMYRCASSSFQARNTEAFFGQGTRLTVV.